This section outlines one T cell receptor beta chain sequence together with its context. This clone's antigen is unknown. No base-level quality is on record; no much larger clone is a single base apart. This sample is part of a study of shared clonotypes between healthy human individuals (dated by TCRdb to 2020 to 2022). For the wider study: Three men and two women, aged 18 to 49 years, made up the cohort. For each donor, three plates each were used for CD4 naive and CD4 memory, two plates were used for CD8 naive, and one plate was used for CD8 memory. To estimate repertoire size and how much clonotypes are shared between individuals, the study performed deep sequencing of blood TCR repertoires from roughly five healthy adults. To increase sequencing depth and limit assay-specific biases, different laboratories used diverse techniques to prepare libraries and sequence TCR repertoires. Between about 0.8 and 9.5 billion PBMCs per donor were obtained by leukapheresis. General study outcomes and caveats: Sampling was limited to blood, and TCR repertoires in tissue likely differ from TCR repertoires in blood. Because the study included a small number of donors, the genetic and exposure-history diversity represented was limited. When several donors were compared, the shared fraction of clonotypes was about 5% for naive CD4, about 4% for naive CD8, 2.3% for memory CD4, and roughly 0.4% for memory CD8. Naive subsets generally had larger estimated clonotype richness than memory subsets. Compared with non-shared clonotypes, clonotypes shared by all four sorted-subset donors had higher generation probabilities. Even with the large sequencing depth, rarefaction of the sorted-subset datasets indicated that sequencing was incomplete. Based on pairwise subsampling, the degree of clonotype sharing among donors was expected to be affected by sequencing depth.

The donors were healthy, HIV-negative adults who had no recently reported acute infections or vaccinations. Every donor was a Caucasian adult living in Nashville, Tennessee, USA. CD4+ T cells were enriched by magnetic negative selection, after which naive cells were positively selected on CD45RA and the negative fraction was taken as the memory subset. After blood collection by leukapheresis, PBMCs were isolated using Ficoll-Histopaque density gradient centrifugation and then cryopreserved in the vapor phase of liquid nitrogen. Analytical flow cytometry was used to check the purity and quantity of each magnetically sorted T cell population. From each sorted fraction, genomic DNA was isolated and quantified by UV absorbance on a Nanodrop 2000c. The CDR1 and CDR2 encoded by the germline V gene are SQVTM and ANQGSEA. The junction shows trimming of 3 bases on V and 8 bases on J, plus 13 bases between the germline ends. The CDR3 has 12 amino acids, counting the end cysteine and phenylalanine. The DNA shown is the 36-base CDR3, in frame from base 1.

Using the deep immunoSEQ assay, TCR CDR3 regions were amplified from genomic DNA by multiplex PCR. Genomic DNA extracted from each cell subset was distributed evenly over all wells of several immunoSEQ 96-well plates, and each plate served as one replicate. Each replicate PCR for sorted subsets received around 0.2 ug genomic DNA, equal to about 30,000 T cell genomes. Purified libraries were quantified with a Qubit 3.0 fluorometer, sized on a Bioanalyzer 2100, and re-quantified with the KAPA Library Quantification kit. Every immunoSEQ 96-well plate was sequenced on a dedicated single-read 150-cycle Illumina NextSeq 550 flow cell. On the study's bioinformatics: Because the immunoSEQ output held only junctional sequences and lacked quality scores, the filtering could not match the filtering applied to full-length reads. To assign V/J genes and CDR3, sequences were annotated against IMGT germline references using PyIR, a Python wrapper for IgBLAST v1.9. Reads with weak V/J assignments (E-value above 1e-6), missing CDR3, stop codons, out-of-frame junctions, or ambiguous translated residues were removed. A V3J clonotype was defined by an identical inferred V gene, J gene, and CDR3 amino acid sequence. To compute the percentage overlap between repertoires, the number of shared unique clonotypes was divided by the size of the smaller repertoire. Repertoire richness was assessed with RTK rarefaction, the Chao1 estimator, and Recon v2.1 estimates of unobserved clonotypes. OLGA was used to compute generation probabilities for all TCRbeta clonotypes that the gDNA method yielded from a few donors. TCRdb retrieved this table from immuneACCESS and kept in-frame rearrangements only. Not all clones are present; in checked studies, unresolved V genes account for under half, and no reason is known for the remainder. The DNA gave D and trimming, while V, J and clone size come from that table. The sample table lists around 2.1 million clones, approximately 94% of them with a count of one. The ten largest clones take up around 0.13% of the sample.

Here the chain combines TRBV29-1 and TRBJ1-2, and TRBD1 may be the D gene, going by 6 matching bases. Sequenced input: naive CD4+ T cells sorted from blood. Interpreted using the paper, the cell subset or site label stands for: CD45RA+ positively selected. This TCR came from a man between 18 and 29 years old in good health. The nucleotides are TGCAGCGTTGATGAACAGGGAACGGGCTACACCTTC. Its amino acids are CSVDEQGTGYTF.